The rows below give T cell receptor beta chains drawn from one sample of a study of T-cell memory formation after mild COVID-19. Each CDR3 protein is one row after TCRdb ran MiXCR on the 5' RACE reads. The sample records about 150,000 distinct CDR3 sequences, approximately 25% being singletons. Sequencing used PBMCs or a T cell subset sorted from them (not recorded which). These receptors originate from an adult woman who had mild COVID-19 (a few samples of this study predate the infection). Cell type and time point are not known. The CDR3 runs from the conserved cysteine through the conserved F or W. Each record gives: J gene, V gene, clone size, D gene, CDR3 DNA, CDR3 protein. The D gene is left open where the match is weak. Size is omitted from some rows. Given values are once, few, many or a class for expanded clones.

TRBJ1-1 | TRBV29-1 | few | TRBD1 | TGCAGCGTTGACAGGGGGCTAAACACTGAAGCTTTCTTT | CSVDRGLNTEAFF
TRBJ2-3 | TRBV25-1 | . | TRBD1 | TGTGCCAGCAGAAGCACAGGGGGCGGAAAAGATATAGATACGCAGTATTTT | CASRSTGGGKDIDTQYF
TRBJ1-3 | TRBV12-3/TRBV12-4 | few | . | TGTGCCAGCAGTCCCCCTGGGGTTGGCAGAGCTGGAAACACCATATATTTT | CASSPPGVGRAGNTIYF
TRBJ1-2 | TRBV7-9 | . | . | TGTGCCAGCAGCACGGCCGGGGGCAACTATGGCTACACCTTC | CASSTAGGNYGYTF
TRBJ2-7 | TRBV7-2 | . | TRBD2 | TGTGCCAGCAGCTACCCAAGCAACGGGACTAGCGGACACGAGCAGTACTTC | CASSYPSNGTSGHEQYF
TRBJ2-5 | TRBV7-6 | few | . | TGTGCCAGCAGCAAAGAATGGGACTTCCAAGAGACCCAGTACTTC | CASSKEWDFQETQYF
TRBJ2-7 | TRBV5-1 | few | . | TGCGCCAGCAGCCTGTCACAGGCGTCCTACGAGCAGTACTTC | CASSLSQASYEQYF
TRBJ1-2 | TRBV5-1 | few | TRBD1 | TGCGCCAGCAGCTTGTGGCCCCCCACAGGGGATGGCTACACCTTC | CASSLWPPTGDGYTF
TRBJ2-2 | TRBV7-2 | . | TRBD1 | TGTGCCAGCAGCTTAGTAGGGACAGGGGGAACCGGGGAGCTGTTTTTT | CASSLVGTGGTGELFF
TRBJ2-7 | TRBV5-4 | once | TRBD1 | TGTGCCAGCAGTTTACAGGGGGATTTGGGCTACGAGCAGTACTTC | CASSLQGDLGYEQYF
TRBJ2-7 | TRBV25-1 | . | TRBD2 | TGTGCCAGTAGACTAGCGGATACCTACGAGCAGTACTTC | CASRLADTYEQYF
TRBJ2-4 | TRBV5-1 | . | . | TGCGCCAGCAGCTCCCCGGGGGAGAACATTCAGTACTTC | CASSSPGENIQYF
TRBJ2-1 | TRBV12-3/TRBV12-4 | . | . | TGTGCCACCCCGCCCAGGGTATGTGCTAGTGAGCAGTTCTTC | CATPPRVCASEQFF
TRBJ1-2 | TRBV5-1 | few | . | TGCGCCAGCAGCTTCGGAAGTTTTGCTAACTATGGCTACACCTTC | CASSFGSFANYGYTF
TRBJ2-5 | TRBV7-2 | . | . | TGTGCCAGCAGCTTTGTAGCAGAGACCCAGTACTTC | CASSFVAETQYF
TRBJ2-1 | TRBV7-6 | . | TRBD2 | TGTGCCAGCAGCTTAGAGGCTAGCGGGGATCAGTTCTTC | CASSLEASGDQFF
TRBJ2-7 | TRBV6-5 | . | TRBD1 | TGTGCCAGCAGTTACGCCTCGGCGGGACAGGGGTACGAGCAGTACTTC | CASSYASAGQGYEQYF
TRBJ2-7 | TRBV10-3 | . | . | TGTGCCATCAGTGGGGACAACTACGAGCAGTACTTC | CAISGDNYEQYF
TRBJ2-6 | TRBV5-6 | . | TRBD1 | TGTGCCAGCAGCTTGGGAGCCGGACAGGGGTTTGGGGCCAACGTCCTGACTTTC | CASSLGAGQGFGANVLTF
TRBJ2-3 | TRBV29-1 | . | TRBD2 | TGCAGCGTTGCGGGGGGACCCACTCGCGGAGATACGCAGTATTTT | CSVAGGPTRGDTQYF
TRBJ2-6 | TRBV9 | few | . | TGTGCCAGCAGCGTAGCCGGGACGGTCTCTGGGGCCAACGTCCTGACTTTC | CASSVAGTVSGANVLTF
TRBJ2-3 | TRBV5-1 | . | TRBD1 | TGCGCCAGCAGCGTGACAGGGGTTAGCACAGATACGCAGTATTTT | CASSVTGVSTDTQYF
TRBJ1-5 | TRBV27 | . | . | TGTGCCAGCAGTTTTAGCAGGAGCAATCAGCCCCAGCATTTT | CASSFSRSNQPQHF
TRBJ2-5 | TRBV6-2/TRBV6-3 | few | . | TGTGCCAGCAAGGGCCGGGACGAGGTCGGAGAGACCCAGTACTTC | CASKGRDEVGETQYF
TRBJ2-1 | TRBV7-6 | once | TRBD2 | TGTGCCAGCAGCACCTCTTTAGCGGGGGGCAAATACAATGAGCAGTTCTTC | CASSTSLAGGKYNEQFF
TRBJ2-7 | TRBV5-1 | . | TRBD2 | TGCGCCAGCAGCGCTGGGACTAGCGGGAGTTATCCCTACGAGCAGTACTTC | CASSAGTSGSYPYEQYF
TRBJ2-7 | TRBV5-1 | many | . | TGTGCCAGCAGCTTAGTTGGCTCCTACGAGCAGTACTTC | CASSLVGSYEQYF
TRBJ2-3 | TRBV7-3 | few | . | TGTGCCAGCAGCCTCTCGGGGAGTGGGGGCACAGATACGCAGTATTTT | CASSLSGSGGTDTQYF
TRBJ1-1 | TRBV19 | few | . | TGTGCCAGTAGTATCCCCTGGAACACTGAAGCTTTCTTT | CASSIPWNTEAFF
TRBJ2-3 | TRBV9 | . | TRBD1 | TGTGCCAGCAGCACAAACGGACAGGGGACCTCAGATACGCAGTATTTT | CASSTNGQGTSDTQYF
TRBJ2-3 | TRBV15 | . | . | TGTGCCACCAGCAGGCAAACTAGGTCCACAGATACGCAGTATTTT | CATSRQTRSTDTQYF
TRBJ2-1 | TRBV9 | few | TRBD2 | TGTGCCAGCAGCGTAGCTGGTGGGCTAGCGGGAGTAGTCTCCTACAATGAGCAGTTCTTC | CASSVAGGLAGVVSYNEQFF
TRBJ2-5 | TRBV5-6 | . | TRBD2 | TGTGCCAGCAGGGTTAGCGGGAGTATCAGGGAGACCCAGTACTTC | CASRVSGSIRETQYF
TRBJ2-3 | TRBV21-1 | . | . | TGTGCCAGCACCTCCCTTGGCGGGAGGAGCACAGATACGCAGTATTTT | CASTSLGGRSTDTQYF
TRBJ1-1 | TRBV20-1 | . | . | TGCAGTGCTAGAGATCGGCGGGGGGGTACTGAAGCTTTCTTT | CSARDRRGGTEAFF
TRBJ2-7 | TRBV7-6 | few | TRBD2 | TGTGCCAGCAGCCTTCAAGCGGGAGGAGATAACGAGCAGTACTTC | CASSLQAGGDNEQYF
TRBJ1-2 | TRBV12-3/TRBV12-4 | . | TRBD1 | TGTGCCAGCAGTCCAGGGGGCGCAGCGTATGGCTACACCTTC | CASSPGGAAYGYTF
TRBJ1-1 | TRBV20-1 | . | . | TGCAGTGCTATCCCTAGGGAGAGACCTGAAGCTTTCTTT | CSAIPRERPEAFF
TRBJ1-2 | TRBV4-2 | . | . | TGTGCCAGCAGCCAAGACCCCCACAGGGCTGGGGGGGAAGGCTACACCTTC | CASSQDPHRAGGEGYTF
TRBJ1-2 | TRBV12-3/TRBV12-4 | few | . | TGTGCCAGCATTCAGACTCTATATGGCTACACCTTC | CASIQTLYGYTF
TRBJ2-3 | TRBV5-5 | . | . | TGTGCCAGCAGCTTGGACAGCCCGGCTAGCACAGATACGCAGTATTTT | CASSLDSPASTDTQYF
TRBJ2-7 | TRBV4-3 | many | . | TGCGCCAGCAGCCAGCAGGCTAGCGAGAAGTACGAGCAGTACTTC | CASSQQASEKYEQYF
TRBJ2-7 | TRBV7-6 | many | . | TGTGCCAGCAGCCCAACATGGAGTGAGAAAACCGAGCAGTACTTC | CASSPTWSEKTEQYF
TRBJ2-7 | TRBV7-8 | . | TRBD1 | TGTGCCAGCAGCCCCGGGACAGGGGTCGAGCAGTACTTC | CASSPGTGVEQYF
TRBJ1-1 | TRBV4-1 | . | TRBD1 | TGCGCCAGCAGCCATCTAACAGGGGGCCTCGAAGCTTTCTTT | CASSHLTGGLEAFF
TRBJ2-3 | TRBV5-1 | . | . | TGCGCCAGCAGCTTGGCCGAGGGCGGGAACACAGATACGCAGTATTTT | CASSLAEGGNTDTQYF
TRBJ2-7 | TRBV12-3/TRBV12-4 | . | . | TGTGCCAGCAGTATAACCCCAGGACAGTTCCAGCAGTACTTC | CASSITPGQFQQYF
TRBJ2-5 | TRBV7-9 | many | TRBD2 | TGTGCCAGCAGCCCAGGAAGGCTAGCGGGAGGTAAAAAGACCCAGTACTTC | CASSPGRLAGGKKTQYF
TRBJ2-1 | TRBV6-4 | few | TRBD2 | TGTGCCAGCAGAAGGCGGGAGGAACCCTACAATGAGCAGTTCTTC | CASRRREEPYNEQFF